These 10 T cell receptor beta chains came from one sample sequenced in a study of technical replicates of blood from four donors. Sequencing used immunoSEQ multiplex PCR; TCRdb keeps in-frame clones, though not all of them. This sample has about 94,000 clones, with approximately 95% found just once. The sample consisted of T cells isolated from PBMCs. These receptors were collected from a human donor in good health.

This clone was detected only a few times. This chain joins TRBV4-1 and TRBJ1-4, with D maybe TRBD1 (6 bases). Germline assignment: CDR1 MGHRA and CDR2 YSYEKL. Trimming removed 5 bases from V and 2 bases from J, with 9 bases in between. The CDR3 is made up of 14 amino acids. CDR3 coding DNA: TGCGCCAGCAGCTCACAGGGCACTAATGAAAAACTGTTTTTT. It codes for CASSSQGTNEKLFF.

The chain carries TRBV5-8 and TRBJ2-1; 10 bases agree with TRBD2. This CDR3 comprises 17 residues. Germline-derived CDR1 and CDR2 are SGHTS and YDEGEE. After removal of 4 bases from V and 7 bases from J, the junction contained 14 bases not matched to a gene. CDR3 nucleotides: TGTGCCAGCAGCAGATCTAGCGGGAGTTGGGTAAGGAATGAGCAGTTCTTC. Protein product: CASSRSSGSWVRNEQFF.

The CDR3 DNA sequence: TGCGCCAGCAGTGATATGGCCACTGAAGCTTTCTTT. It yields the protein CASSDMATEAFF. The genes are TRBV10-1 and TRBJ1-1; D not resolved. CDR1 is WNHNN, CDR2 SYGVQD, per germline (reference sequence). CDR3 length: 12 residues. Trimming shortened V by 3 bases and J by 4 bases, and 6 bases separated the two germline ends.

The V call is TRBV6-1, the J call TRBJ2-7; D unresolved. V lost 2 bases and J lost 7, with 12 bases in between. The CDR3 is 13 residues long. In germline, CDR1 is MNHNS, CDR2 SASEGT. CDR3 sequence: CASSENAETEQYF. The CDR3 DNA follows: TGTGCCAGCAGTGAAAACGCGGAGACGGAGCAGTACTTC.

The rearrangement links TRBV7-9 to TRBJ2-1, with D unresolved. Trimming took 3 bases from V and 5 from J, leaving 2 bases between them. The V gene's germline CDR1 is SEHNR and CDR2 FQNEAQ (reference sequence). The CDR3 is 11 amino acids. The CDR3 DNA is TGTGCCAGCAGCTTCAACAATGAGCAGTTCTTC. Translation: CASSFNNEQFF.

The rearrangement links TRBV29-1 to TRBJ2-3; D is perhaps TRBD2 (5 bases). Germline V gene sequence: CDR1 SQVTM, CDR2 ANQGSEA. Trimming stripped 4 bases from V and 2 bases from J, with 7 bases between. This CDR3 has 12 amino acids. The CDR3 nucleotides read TGCAGCGTTGGAGGGTCCACAGATACGCAGTATTTT. It is translated as CSVGGSTDTQYF.

The rearrangement joins TRBV4-1 to TRBJ2-7; maybe TRBD2 (5 bases). The germline CDR1 and CDR2 sequences are MGHRA and YSYEKL. The length of the CDR3 is 15 residues. The germline V and J ends were trimmed by 1 base and 1 base, with 11 bases remaining between them. CDR3 sequence (DNA): TGCGCCAGCAGCCAAGTTCTCAGCGGTTCCTACGAGCAGTACTTC. Encoded protein: CASSQVLSGSYEQYF.

CDR3 residues: CSVPYPETQYF. The CDR3 DNA reads TGCAGCGTTCCCTATCCGGAGACCCAGTACTTC. V usage is TRBV29-1 and J usage is TRBJ2-5; no clear D. Germline loops: CDR1 SQVTM, CDR2 ANQGSEA. The germline V and J ends were trimmed by 5 bases and 5 bases, with 9 bases remaining between them. This CDR3 has 11 residues. Together with reference TRBV29-1 and TRBJ2-5, the CDR3 gives the full variable domain: SAVISQKPSRDICQRGTSLTIQCQVDSQVTMMFWYRQQPGQSLTLIATANQGSEATYESGFVIDKFPISRPNLTFSTLTVSNMSPEDSSIYLCSVPYPETQYFGPGTRLLVL.

The V and J genes are TRBV10-1 and TRBJ2-1, with 13 bases identical to TRBD2. Germline CDR1 is WNHNN and CDR2 is SYGVQD (reference sequence). V was pared by 6 bases and J by 8 bases, with 4 bases of the junction left unmatched. The CDR3 covers 14 residues. The CDR3 coding sequence is TGCGCCAGCAGCCGGACTAGCGGGAGACATGAGCAGTTCTTC. Its translation is CASSRTSGRHEQFF.

This chain joins TRBV4-1 and TRBJ2-1, with D perhaps TRBD1 (6 bases). Trimming took off 1 base at V and 0 bases at J, with 13 bases between the two ends. This CDR3 is built from 17 residues. Germline V gene lookup returns CDR1 MGHRA and CDR2 YSYEKL. CDR3 bases: TGCGCCAGCAGCCAAGGAAACAGGGCTAGCTCCTACAATGAGCAGTTCTTC. It yields the protein CASSQGNRASSYNEQFF.